The 7 T cell receptor beta chains below were found in one sample sequenced in a study of T cells in women clearing cervical HPV infection. Profiled with immunoSEQ multiplex PCR; TCRdb holds only in-frame clones, not every one. In total, the table holds 20,000 to 25,000 clones. Sample: blood buffy coat. These receptors were collected from a woman between 18 and 75 years old with a cervical HPV16 infection that either progressed to CIN3+ or cleared (not recorded which).

Of note for this clone: With the read ending 3 residues before the CDR3 end, the germline J gene is used to fill in that end. The V and J genes are TRBV7-2 and TRBJ2-7, with TRBD1 matching over 8 bases. CDR1 and CDR2 (germline): SGHTA, FQGNSA. This CDR3 contains 14 residues. Trimming took 4 bases from V and 5 from J; bases not matched to a gene: 7. This CDR3 is CASSSRTGSHEQYF. The part of the CDR3 DNA that was read is TGTGCCAGCAGCTCCCGGACAGGGTCCCACGAG.

As to this clone: The read halts 3 residues ahead of the CDR3 end, with the missing end drawn from the germline J gene. The chain links TRBV5-1 to TRBJ2-7; the D gene is possibly TRBD2 (7 bases). The CDR3 contains 15 residues. The germline V gene encodes CDR1 SGHRS and CDR2 YFSETQ. Trimming stripped 0 bases from V and 0 bases from J, with 10 bases between. Partial CDR3 DNA: TGCGCCAGCAGCTTGGCCGGGGGGCTCTCCTACGAG. Encoded protein: CASSLAGGLSYE. The CDR3 in its entirety is CASSLAGGLSYEQYF.

The sequenced part of the CDR3 DNA is TGCAGCACCGAAGTCGGCTATGGC. It encodes CSTEVGYG. The whole CDR3 protein is CSTEVGYGYTF. V is TRBV29-1 and J is TRBJ1-2; D unresolved. The CDR3 end is not reached by the read, which stops 3 residues before it; the germline J gene fills it in. Germline CDR1 and CDR2: SQVTM and ANQGSEA. The CDR3 consists of 11 residues. The ends were cut back, 8 bases at V and 4 bases at J, with 11 bases in the middle.

Remarks on this clone: The CDR3 end lies 3 residues beyond the end of the read and is filled in from the germline J gene. The V and J genes are TRBV28 and TRBJ2-7; 7 positions agree with TRBD2. V shed 2 bases and J 0 bases; nucleotides not matched to a gene: 7. In germline, CDR1 is MDHEN, CDR2 SYDVKM. The CDR3 contains 16 residues. The sequenced CDR3 bases are TGTGCCAGCAGTTTAAGAGGGCGGACTAGCTCCTACGAG. It codes for CASSLRGRTSSYE. The full CDR3 protein reads CASSLRGRTSSYEQYF. Full variable domain (rest looked up from reference TRBV28 and TRBJ2-7): DVKVTQSSRYLVKRTGEKVFLECVQDMDHENMFWYRQDPGLGLRLIYFSYDVKMKEKGDIPEGYSVSREKKERFSLILESASTNQTSMYLCASSLRGRTSSYEQYFGPGTRLTVT.

On this clone: The observed sequence ends 3 residues before the CDR3 terminus, with the missing tail filled in from the germline J gene. The rearrangement uses TRBV7-9 and TRBJ2-1; 10 bases match TRBD1. This CDR3 spans 14 amino acids. Trimming at V came to 5 bases and at J to 9 bases, leaving 7 bases not matched to a gene. Germline CDR1 and CDR2: SEHNR and FQNEAQ (reference sequence). CDR3 amino acids: CASSPGQGSGEQFF. The DNA read from the CDR3 is TGTGCCAGCAGCCCGGGACAGGGGAGTGGTGAG.

On this clone itself: The CDR3 end lies 3 residues beyond the end of the read and is filled in from the germline J gene. The chain carries TRBV27 and TRBJ2-3; 9 positions match TRBD1. The CDR3 is 16 amino acids. With 8 bases clipped from V and 1 base from J, the junction kept 10 bases outside the gene matches. Germline assignment: CDR1 MNHEY and CDR2 SMNVEV (reference sequence). The CDR3 spells CASGTGIGVGTDTQYF. The DNA read from the CDR3 is TGTGCCAGCGGGACAGGGATCGGCGTTGGCACAGATACG.

Notes on this clone: The missing CDR3 end, 3 residues past where the read stops, is filled in from the germline J gene. The chain has TRBV28 and TRBJ2-3, with D possibly being TRBD1 (6 bases). This CDR3 spans 14 amino acids. In germline, CDR1 is MDHEN, CDR2 SYDVKM. V was cut by 4 bases and J by 4 bases, with 12 bases left in between. The CDR3 bases that were read are TGTGCCAGCAGTTCTCAGGGGCGGCCAGATACG. It specifies CASSSQGRPDT. In full, the CDR3 reads CASSSQGRPDTQYF.